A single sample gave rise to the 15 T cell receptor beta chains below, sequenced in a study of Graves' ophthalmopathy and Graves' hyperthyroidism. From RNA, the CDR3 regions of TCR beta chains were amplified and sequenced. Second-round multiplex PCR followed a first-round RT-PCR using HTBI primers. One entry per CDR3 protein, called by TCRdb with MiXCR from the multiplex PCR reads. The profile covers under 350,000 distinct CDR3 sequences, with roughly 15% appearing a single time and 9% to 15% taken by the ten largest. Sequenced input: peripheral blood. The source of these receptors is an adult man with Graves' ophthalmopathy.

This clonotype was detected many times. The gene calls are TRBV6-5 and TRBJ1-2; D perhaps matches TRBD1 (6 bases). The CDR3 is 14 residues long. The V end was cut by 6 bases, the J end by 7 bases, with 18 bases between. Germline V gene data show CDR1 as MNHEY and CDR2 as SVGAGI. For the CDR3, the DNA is TGTGCCAGCAGCCGGGGGGCCCAGGGCTTTGGCTACACCTTC. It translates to CASSRGAQGFGYTF.

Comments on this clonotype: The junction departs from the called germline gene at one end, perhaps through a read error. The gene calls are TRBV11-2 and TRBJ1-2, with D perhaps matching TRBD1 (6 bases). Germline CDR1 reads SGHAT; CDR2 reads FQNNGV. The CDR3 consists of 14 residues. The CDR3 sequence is CASSWVRGSDGYNF. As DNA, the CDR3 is TGTGCCAGCAGCTGGGTCAGGGGATCAGATGGCTACAACTTC.

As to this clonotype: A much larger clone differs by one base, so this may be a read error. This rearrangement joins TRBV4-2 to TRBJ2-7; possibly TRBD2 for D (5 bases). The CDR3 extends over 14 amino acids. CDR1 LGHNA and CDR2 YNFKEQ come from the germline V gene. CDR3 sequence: CVSSQDLHGDEQYF. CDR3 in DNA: TGTGTCAGCAGCCAAGATCTCCACGGGGACGAGCAGTACTTC.

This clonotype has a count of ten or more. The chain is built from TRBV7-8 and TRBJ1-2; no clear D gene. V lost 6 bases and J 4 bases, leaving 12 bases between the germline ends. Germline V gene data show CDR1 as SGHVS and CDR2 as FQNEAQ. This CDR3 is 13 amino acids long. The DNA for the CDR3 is TGTGCCAGCAGTATGGAGGTTTTCTATGGCTACACCTTC. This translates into CASSMEVFYGYTF.

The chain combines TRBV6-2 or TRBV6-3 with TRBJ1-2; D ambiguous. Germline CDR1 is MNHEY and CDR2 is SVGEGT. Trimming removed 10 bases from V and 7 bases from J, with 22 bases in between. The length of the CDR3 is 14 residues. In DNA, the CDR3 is TGTGCCACCAGCACCCCGGAGGTAGGGTCTGGCTACACCTTC. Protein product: CATSTPEVGSGYTF.

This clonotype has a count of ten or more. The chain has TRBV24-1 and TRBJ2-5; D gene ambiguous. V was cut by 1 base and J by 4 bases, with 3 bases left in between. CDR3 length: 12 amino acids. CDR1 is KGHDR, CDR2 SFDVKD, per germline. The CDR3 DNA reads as TGTGCCACCAGTGATTTCGGAGAGACCCAGTACTTC. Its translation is CATSDFGETQYF.

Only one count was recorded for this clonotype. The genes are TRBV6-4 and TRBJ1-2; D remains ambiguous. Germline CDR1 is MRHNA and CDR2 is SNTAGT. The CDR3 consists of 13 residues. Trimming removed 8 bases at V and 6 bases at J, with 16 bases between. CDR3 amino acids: CASSYPFDDGYTF. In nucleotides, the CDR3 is TGTGCCAGCTCATACCCGTTTGACGATGGCTACACCTTC.

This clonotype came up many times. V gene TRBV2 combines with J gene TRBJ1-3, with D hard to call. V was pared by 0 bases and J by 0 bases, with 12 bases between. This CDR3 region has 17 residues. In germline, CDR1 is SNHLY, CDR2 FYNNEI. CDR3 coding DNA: TGTGCCAGCAGTGAAGCGGATCACGGGAACTCTGGAAACACCATATATTTT. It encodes CASSEADHGNSGNTIYF. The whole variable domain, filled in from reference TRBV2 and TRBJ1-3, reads EPEVTQTPSHQVTQMGQEVILRCVPISNHLYFYWYRQILGQKVEFLVSFYNNEISEKSEIFDDQFSVERPDGSNFTLKIRSTKLEDSAMYFCASSEADHGNSGNTIYFGEGSWLTVV.

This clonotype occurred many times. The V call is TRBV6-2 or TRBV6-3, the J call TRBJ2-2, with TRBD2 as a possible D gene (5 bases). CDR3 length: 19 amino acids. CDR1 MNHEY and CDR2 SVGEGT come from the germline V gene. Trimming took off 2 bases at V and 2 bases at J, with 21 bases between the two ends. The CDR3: CASSYERGSRVHNTGELFF. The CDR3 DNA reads TGTGCCAGCAGTTACGAGCGCGGGTCGCGGGTCCATAACACCGGGGAGCTGTTTTTT.

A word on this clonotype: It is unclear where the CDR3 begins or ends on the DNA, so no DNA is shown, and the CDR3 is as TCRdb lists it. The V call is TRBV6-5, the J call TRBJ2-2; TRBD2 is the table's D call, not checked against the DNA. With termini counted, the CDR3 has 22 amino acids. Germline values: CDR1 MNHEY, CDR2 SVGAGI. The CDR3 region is CASSYEEGYEQYFGPGTGELFF.

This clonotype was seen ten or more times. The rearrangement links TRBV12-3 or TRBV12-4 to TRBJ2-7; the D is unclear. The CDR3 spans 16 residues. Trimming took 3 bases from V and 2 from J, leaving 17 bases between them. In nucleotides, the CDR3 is TGTGCCAGCAGTTTTCCCCCGGCAGGAAGCGCCTACGAGCAGTACTTC. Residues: CASSFPPAGSAYEQYF.

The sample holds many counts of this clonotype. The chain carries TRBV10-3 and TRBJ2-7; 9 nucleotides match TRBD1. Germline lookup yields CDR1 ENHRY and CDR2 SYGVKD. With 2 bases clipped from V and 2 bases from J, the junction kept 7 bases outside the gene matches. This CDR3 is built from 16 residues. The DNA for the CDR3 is TGTGCCATCAGTGAGCGGAGGACAGGGGACACCTACGAGCAGTACTTC. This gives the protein CAISERRTGDTYEQYF.

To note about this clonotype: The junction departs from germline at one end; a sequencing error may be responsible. As DNA, the CDR3 is TGTGCCAGCAGTCTAATCCGAACTAACACTGAAGCTTCCTTT. Translation: CASSLIRTNTEASF. This chain connects TRBV11-2 to TRBJ1-1, with D hard to call. This CDR3 has 14 amino acids. In germline, CDR1 is SGHAT, CDR2 FQNNGV. Full variable domain (outside the CDR3, taken from reference TRBV11-2 and TRBJ1-1): EAGVAQSPRYKIIEKRQSVAFWCNPISGHATLYWYQQILGQGPKLLIQFQNNGVVDDSQLPKDRFSAERLKGVDSTLKIQPAKLEDSAVYLCASSLIRTNTEASFGQGTRLTVV.

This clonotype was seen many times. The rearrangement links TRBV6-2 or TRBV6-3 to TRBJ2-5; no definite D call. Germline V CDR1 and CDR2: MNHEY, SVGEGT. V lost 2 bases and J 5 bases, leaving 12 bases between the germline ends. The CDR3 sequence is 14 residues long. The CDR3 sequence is CASSYRATSETQYF. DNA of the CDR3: TGTGCCAGCAGTTACAGGGCGACCTCGGAGACCCAGTACTTC.

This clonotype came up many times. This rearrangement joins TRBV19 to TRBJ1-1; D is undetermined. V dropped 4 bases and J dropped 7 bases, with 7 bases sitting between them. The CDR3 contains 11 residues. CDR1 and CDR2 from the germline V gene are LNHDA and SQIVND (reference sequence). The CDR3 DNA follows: TGTGCCAGTAGTAGCCAGAATGAAGCTTTCTTT. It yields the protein CASSSQNEAFF.